The T cell receptor (beta chain) under discussion was sequenced for a study of shared clonotypes between healthy human individuals. Study as a whole: Donor composition was two women and three men, aged 18 to 49. Study-wide results and caveats: Several donors shared about 5% of their naive CD4 clonotypes. Owing to a small donor count, the genetic and exposure-history diversity represented was limited.

Trimming left V 1 base short and J 0 bases short, with 7 bases between. The CDR3 is 14 residues long. CDR1 and CDR2 from the germline V gene are SGHTA and FQGTGA. On this clone: Antigen specificity is unknown. Other DNA sequences in the sample encode the same CDR3.

Using immunoSEQ multiplex PCR, the repertoire was profiled, and TCRdb retains in-frame clones only, with some absent. The profile shows over 2 million clones, 92% of them singletons. This chain links TRBV7-3 with TRBJ2-7, with D unresolved. Material for sequencing was naive CD4+ T cells from PBMCs. Subset here: CD45RA+ positively selected. The source of this sequence is a man younger than 30 in good health. Some clones in this sample may be carry-over from other donors' samples. The CDR3 bases are TGTGCCAGCAGCTTAATCGGTGGCTCCTACGAGCAGTACTTC. Its protein product is CASSLIGGSYEQYF.